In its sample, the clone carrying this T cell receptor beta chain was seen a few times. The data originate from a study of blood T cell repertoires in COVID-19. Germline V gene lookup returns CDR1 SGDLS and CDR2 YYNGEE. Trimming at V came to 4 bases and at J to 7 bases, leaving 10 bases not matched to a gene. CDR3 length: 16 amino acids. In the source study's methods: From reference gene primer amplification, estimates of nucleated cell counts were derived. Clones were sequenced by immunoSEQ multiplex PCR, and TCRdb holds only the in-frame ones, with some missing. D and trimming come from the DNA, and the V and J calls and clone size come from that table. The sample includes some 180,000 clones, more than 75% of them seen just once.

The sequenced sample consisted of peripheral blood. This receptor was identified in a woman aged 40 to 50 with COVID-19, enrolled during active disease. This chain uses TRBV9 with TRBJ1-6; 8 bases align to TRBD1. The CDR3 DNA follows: TGTGCCAGCAGCCCGCGCTCTCAGGGGGCCAATTCACCCCTCCACTTT. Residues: CASSPRSQGANSPLHF.